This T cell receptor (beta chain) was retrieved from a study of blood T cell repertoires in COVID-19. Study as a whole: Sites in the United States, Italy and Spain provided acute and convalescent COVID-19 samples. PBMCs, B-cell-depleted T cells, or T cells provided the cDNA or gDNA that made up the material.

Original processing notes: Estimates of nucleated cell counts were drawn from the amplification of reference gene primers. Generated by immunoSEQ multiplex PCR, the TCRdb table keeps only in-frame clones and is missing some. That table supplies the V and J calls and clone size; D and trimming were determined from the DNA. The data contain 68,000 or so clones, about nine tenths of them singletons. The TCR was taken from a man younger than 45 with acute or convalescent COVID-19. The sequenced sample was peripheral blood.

The CDR3, as DNA: TGTGCCATCAGTGAGTCGGGAGCGATTCCTAGCTATGGCTACACCTTC. It translates to CAISESGAIPSYGYTF. The V and J genes are TRBV10-3 and TRBJ1-2, with D hard to call. The CDR3 runs to 16 residues. V lost 0 bases, J lost 4 bases, and 15 bases lay in between. CDR1 ENHRY and CDR2 SYGVKD come from the germline V gene.